These T cell receptor beta chains were read from a single sample in a study of CXCR3-negative and CXCR3-positive naive CD8 T cells. No DNA is given; TCRdb re-called the 5' RACE reads and lists each CDR3 protein once. This repertoire includes roughly 89,000 distinct CDR3 sequences. The sequenced sample was naive CXCR3- CD8+ T cells from blood. These TCRs come from a human donor in good health. Some clones in this sample may be carry-over from other donors' samples. Both conserved end residues are part of each CDR3.

>TRBJ2-4|TRBV7-9
CASSLDVIQNIQYF
>TRBJ2-1|TRBV12-3/TRBV12-4
CASSSHREDSYNEQFF
>TRBJ1-1|TRBV29-1
CSVVSPPGQGPEAFF
>TRBJ2-7|TRBV29-1
CSVRDRGPYEQYF
>TRBJ2-1|TRBV29-1
CSVEDLDTNEQFF
>TRBJ2-5|TRBV7-9
CASSSLEGQETQYF
>TRBJ2-1|TRBV29-1
CSVEGTSGDNEQFF
>TRBJ2-7|TRBV11-2
CASSSPAGWQVEQYF
>TRBJ1-1|TRBV12-3/TRBV12-4
CASSYDPGDRPEAFF
>TRBJ2-1|TRBV6-2/TRBV6-3
CASSYASSYNEQFF
>TRBJ2-5|TRBV29-1
CSVDWLAGKETQYF
>TRBJ2-1|TRBV7-2
CASSLAHNEQFF
>TRBJ2-1|TRBV27
CASSPRATGGSNEQFF
>TRBJ2-7|TRBV7-9
CATEGTATYEQYF
>TRBJ1-1|TRBV29-1
CSVEPRMNTEAFF
>TRBJ2-7|TRBV6-6
CASSPGPSYEQYF
>TRBJ2-2|TRBV9
CASSSRGRSTNTGELFF
>TRBJ1-2|TRBV29-1
CSVPRVRGADYGYTF
>TRBJ1-3|TRBV29-1
CSVARVNGNTIYF
>TRBJ2-7|TRBV9
CASSVGLGGGTLHEQYF
>TRBJ1-5|TRBV24-1
CATSVGGDQPQHF
>TRBJ2-2|TRBV6-2/TRBV6-3
CARGTGSSGELFF
>TRBJ2-3|TRBV28
CASRAGTHSTDTQYF
>TRBJ2-2|TRBV5-6
CASSVVSGELFF
>TRBJ2-7|TRBV20-1
CSARGQGALFYEQYF
>TRBJ2-5|TRBV29-1
CSSSVYQETQYF
>TRBJ2-7|TRBV15
CATSGPRTSGYEQYF
>TRBJ2-7|TRBV5-1
CASSLDGEYEWGGEQYF
>TRBJ1-1|TRBV7-6
CASSPTILPNTEAFF
>TRBJ2-1|TRBV29-1
CSVEQGVGNEQFF
>TRBJ2-1|TRBV18
CASSQGDNEQFF
>TRBJ2-7|TRBV12-3/TRBV12-4
CASSISTSGYEQYF
>TRBJ2-7|TRBV7-2
CASSLSVGAGISYEQYF
>TRBJ2-7|TRBV3-1
CASSGREEYELYF
>TRBJ1-1|TRBV28
CASSSDREEAFF
>TRBJ2-2|TRBV14
CASSQGLRVTGELFF
>TRBJ2-3|TRBV12-3/TRBV12-4
CASGNYIAGVTDTQYF
>TRBJ2-7|TRBV5-1
CASSQITTGGKGEQYF
>TRBJ2-1|TRBV12-3/TRBV12-4
CASSPSGGNNEQFF
>TRBJ2-7|TRBV12-3/TRBV12-4
CASSFGGYEQYF
>TRBJ2-2|TRBV29-1
CSVGAPNTGELFF
>TRBJ2-7|TRBV7-9
CASSAMGGQERSYEQYF
>TRBJ2-1|TRBV27
CASSRGSSYNEQFF
>TRBJ1-6|TRBV27
CASSHGGGGNSPLHF
>TRBJ1-5|TRBV4-1
CASSPERQGNQPQHF